The rows below give T cell receptor beta chains drawn from one sample of a study of regulatory T cells in long-lasting Graves disease. From the multiplex PCR reads, TCRdb called clonotypes with MiXCR, one entry per CDR3 protein. The sample shows 350,000 to 550,000 distinct CDR3 sequences, 15% to 20% of them seen only once. This sample was also put to use in a study of T cells in Graves' hyperthyroidism and ophthalmopathy.

The sequencing here drew on peripheral blood mononuclear cells (PBMCs), taken at new diagnosis, from a patient treated with antithyroid drugs. These receptors were taken from a woman aged 18-29 years with Graves disease. Both conserved end residues are part of each CDR3. D genes are given only for firm matches. Clone size appears in some rows only: once, few, many, or a class for an expanded clone.

len	v_gene	d_gene	abundance	j_gene	CDR3nt	CDR3aa
12	TRBV20-1	TRBD2	many	TRBJ2-7	TGCAGTGCTGTTGGGACTACCTACGAGCAGTACTTC	CSAVGTTYEQYF
14	TRBV27	.	few	TRBJ1-1	TGTGCCAGCCTGCGCTGGGGTTTGAACACTGAAGCTTTCTTT	CASLRWGLNTEAFF
17	TRBV2	.	many	TRBJ1-1	TGTGCCAGCACCAAAGCAAGGGGTGTGGGGGAGAACACTGAAGCTTTCTTT	CASTKARGVGENTEAFF
15	TRBV29-1	.	.	TRBJ2-7	TGCAGCGTTGAACCTCAGGAGGGGGGGTCCTACGAGCAGTACTTC	CSVEPQEGGSYEQYF
16	TRBV2	TRBD1	many	TRBJ2-1	TGTGCCAGCAGTGTCGGGACAGAAAAATTGTACAATGAGCAGTTCTTC	CASSVGTEKLYNEQFF
11	TRBV20-1	.	many	TRBJ2-3	TGCAGTGCTAGGGTGACAGATACGCAGTATTTT	CSARVTDTQYF
13	TRBV6-1	.	.	TRBJ1-6	TGTGCCAGCATTGGCAGGGGAGAGTCACCCCTCCACTTT	CASIGRGESPLHF
17	TRBV20-1	TRBD1	many	TRBJ1-1	TGCAGTGCTATAACCCGGACAGGGCATAGCATGAACACTGAAGCTTTCTTT	CSAITRTGHSMNTEAFF
15	TRBV19	TRBD2	.	TRBJ2-2	TGTGCCAGTACTATCGGGAGGTCGTTCGCCGGGGAGCTGTTTTTT	CASTIGRSFAGELFF
13	TRBV6-2/TRBV6-3	.	many	TRBJ1-1	TGTGCCAGCATAACCGCAGGGATCACTGAAGCTTTCTTT	CASITAGITEAFF
16	TRBV7-6	TRBD1	many	TRBJ1-1	TGTGCCAGCAGCCTAGAGGCAGGGGGCCCCGACGACGAAGCTTTCTTT	CASSLEAGGPDDEAFF
16	TRBV6-5	.	many	TRBJ1-5	TGTGCCAGCAGTTACTCCGTGGGAAATAGCAATCAGCCCCAGCATTTT	CASSYSVGNSNQPQHF
17	TRBV7-6	TRBD2	many	TRBJ2-1	TGTGCCAGCAGCTGGCGGCGGGGGGAATCTACCCCCCACTCACCGTTCTTC	CASSWRRGESTPHSPFF
12	TRBV6-1	TRBD1	few	TRBJ2-7	TGTGCCAGCAGCGACAGGGAGTACGAGCAGTACTTC	CASSDREYEQYF
15	TRBV2	.	.	TRBJ2-5	TGTGCCAGCAGTGACCCTTCCATCCGAAAAGAGACCCAGTACTTC	CASSDPSIRKETQYF
14	TRBV28	TRBD1	once	TRBJ2-7	TGTGCCAGCAGTTTCGGGACAGTCACCTACGAGCAGTACTTC	CASSFGTVTYEQYF
13	TRBV7-2	.	many	TRBJ2-7	TGTGCCAGCAGCTTTGATCACCTCTACGAGCAGTACTTC	CASSFDHLYEQYF
14	TRBV7-2	.	few	TRBJ2-2	TGTGCCAGCAGCTCCGACAGTCTGGCCGGGGAGCTGTTTTTT	CASSSDSLAGELFF
16	TRBV27	.	.	TRBJ2-2	.	CASSSSTSVFTGELFF
14	TRBV5-1	.	many	TRBJ2-2	TGCGCCAGCAGCTTGGAGAGGATACCCGGGGAGCTGTTTTTT	CASSLERIPGELFF